The 10 T cell receptor beta chains below were found in one sample sequenced in a study of T-cell memory formation after mild COVID-19. One entry per CDR3 protein results from TCRdb running MiXCR on the 5' RACE reads. The sample gives more than 250,000 distinct CDR3 sequences, around 17% of which show up once; roughly 23% is in the top ten. Source material: PBMCs or a T cell subset sorted from them (not recorded which). The receptor set was obtained from a man younger than 35 who had mild COVID-19 (a few samples of this study predate the infection). Cell type and time point are not known.

The chain couples TRBV7-2 to TRBJ2-2; 7 bases fit TRBD1. CDR1 SGHTA and CDR2 FQGNSA come from the germline V gene. After removal of 2 bases from V and 6 bases from J, the junction contained 12 bases not matched to a gene. CDR3 length: 17 amino acids. The CDR3 DNA reads TGTGCCAGCAGCTTAAGCCCCTGGACAGGATCCGCCGGGGAGCTGTTTTTT. Amino acids: CASSLSPWTGSAGELFF.

This rearrangement joins TRBV11-2 to TRBJ1-1; no clear D. Germline-derived CDR1 and CDR2 are SGHAT and FQNNGV. Trimming stripped 3 bases from V and 6 bases from J, with 8 bases between. The CDR3 is 12 amino acids. The CDR3: CASSFNWAEAFF. CDR3 DNA sequence: TGTGCCAGCAGCTTTAACTGGGCTGAAGCTTTCTTT. The whole variable domain, remainder taken from reference TRBV11-2 and TRBJ1-1, is EAGVAQSPRYKIIEKRQSVAFWCNPISGHATLYWYQQILGQGPKLLIQFQNNGVVDDSQLPKDRFSAERLKGVDSTLKIQPAKLEDSAVYLCASSFNWAEAFFGQGTRLTVV.

This clonotype was counted between two and nine times. The rearrangement uses TRBV7-9 and TRBJ2-6; 7 bases align to TRBD2. Trimming took 4 bases from V and 3 from J; bases not matched to a gene: 3. Germline loops: CDR1 SEHNR, CDR2 FQNEAQ (reference sequence). The CDR3 loop spans 15 amino acids. Written as DNA, the CDR3 is TGTGCCAGCAGCTCCCGGGGGGTTGGGGCCAACGTCCTGACTTTC. Translated, it gives CASSSRGVGANVLTF.

The gene calls are TRBV6-2 or TRBV6-3 and TRBJ1-1; no clear D. The CDR3 totals 12 residues. Germline lookup yields CDR1 MNHEY and CDR2 SVGEGT. V dropped 7 bases and J dropped 5 bases, with 11 bases sitting between them. In DNA form, the CDR3 reads TGTGCCAGCATGTCGGGAGCAACTGAAGCTTTCTTT. This encodes CASMSGATEAFF.

This clonotype was counted at least ten times. This chain connects TRBV6-5 to TRBJ1-1; TRBD1 is a possible D gene (5 bases). The CDR3 sequence is 15 residues long. Germline assignment: CDR1 MNHEY and CDR2 SVGAGI. V lost 0 bases and J lost 0, with 8 bases in between. In nucleotides, the CDR3 is TGTGCCAGCAGTTACTCGGGGACCTTGAACACTGAAGCTTTCTTT. Translating it yields CASSYSGTLNTEAFF.

In this sample, this clonotype turned up many times. This CDR3 is CASSLRGQGQGNEQFF. The CDR3 DNA reads TGCGCCAGCAGCCTCAGGGGACAGGGGCAAGGCAATGAGCAGTTCTTC. The chain employs TRBV4-1 and TRBJ2-1; 10 bases fit TRBD1. The V gene's germline CDR1 is MGHRA and CDR2 YSYEKL. Trimming took 4 bases from V and 6 from J; bases not matched to a gene: 9. The CDR3 loop spans 16 amino acids.

The rearrangement joins TRBV6-1 to TRBJ2-7; perhaps TRBD1 as D (6 bases). The CDR3 has 16 amino acids. V was clipped by 0 bases and J by 4 bases, with 16 bases between them. Per germline, CDR1 MNHNS and CDR2 SASEGT. CDR3 amino acids: CASSEAETQRGYEQYV. The CDR3 nucleotides read TGTGCCAGCAGTGAAGCGGAGACCCAGAGGGGGTACGAGCAGTACGTC.

This clonotype was seen a handful of times. At one end, the junction sequence differs from germline, possibly due to a read error. The gene calls are TRBV5-1 and TRBJ1-6; 10 positions match TRBD1. The CDR3 is 14 residues long. Germline CDR1 and CDR2: SGHRS and YFSETQ. The CDR3 sequence: CASSLDRGNSPLHF. CDR3 DNA: TGTGCCAGCAGCCTGGACAGGGGGAATTCACCCCTCCACTTT. The full variable domain, its missing parts supplied by reference TRBV5-1 and TRBJ1-6, is KAGVTQTPRYLIKTRGQQVTLSCSPISGHRSVSWYQQTPGQGLQFLFEYFSETQRNKGNFPGRFSGRQFSNSRSEMNVSTLELGDSALYLCASSLDRGNSPLHFGNGTRLTVT.

The rearrangement uses TRBV29-1 and TRBJ2-7; D may be TRBD1 (6 bases). CDR1 is SQVTM and CDR2 is ANQGSEA in the germline V gene. This CDR3 region has 13 residues. The V end was cut by 5 bases, the J end by 1 base, with 12 bases between. As DNA, the CDR3 is TGCAGCGTTTCCAATACAGGGTCCTACGAGCAGTACGTC. Its protein is CSVSNTGSYEQYV.

Ten or more counts support this clonotype. This rearrangement joins TRBV2 to TRBJ2-5; 12 bases are a match to TRBD1. The CDR3 covers 15 residues. V lost 6 bases, J lost 5 bases, and 7 bases stayed unmatched. CDR1 and CDR2 (germline): SNHLY, FYNNEI. CDR3 sequence (DNA): TGTGCCAGCAGAACCGGGACAGGGGGCGTGGAGACCCAGTACTTC. This sequence encodes CASRTGTGGVETQYF.